Listed here are 15 T cell receptor beta chains from one sample, sequenced in a study of blood T cell repertoires in COVID-19. Produced via immunoSEQ multiplex PCR; TCRdb's table is partial and in-frame only. The data hold around 350,000 clones, with around nine tenths observed a single time. Input material: peripheral blood. The receptors were sampled from a human donor in a cohort sampled during active COVID-19.

This clone was seen once. The V call is TRBV7-6, the J call TRBJ1-1; TRBD1 aligns across 8 bases. V shed 1 base and J 1 base; nucleotides not matched to a gene: 8. CDR1 and CDR2 (germline): SGHVS, FNYEAQ. This CDR3 is built from 17 residues. CDR3 in amino acids: CASSLDVPQGANTEAFF. The DNA of the CDR3 is TGTGCCAGCAGCTTAGATGTCCCGCAGGGGGCGAACACTGAAGCTTTCTTT.

With regard to this clone: The sample has other DNA sequences that encode this CDR3 too. The chain links TRBV10-3 to TRBJ2-5; D is ambiguous. This CDR3 is 13 amino acids long. The germline CDR1 and CDR2 sequences are ENHRY and SYGVKD. V lost 0 bases to trimming and J lost 4 bases, with 6 bases between them. The CDR3 here is CAISESRGETQYF. CDR3 coding DNA: TGTGCCATCAGTGAGTCGAGAGGAGAGACCCAGTACTTC.

The rearrangement uses TRBV7-6 and TRBJ1-3; 9 nucleotides match TRBD1. CDR1 is SGHVS and CDR2 is FNYEAQ in the germline V gene. The CDR3 spans 17 residues. After removal of 1 base from V and 2 bases from J, the junction contained 6 bases not matched to a gene. CDR3 bases: TGTGCCAGCAGCTTAGGGGGACAGGGAGCAACTGGAAACACCATATATTTT. This encodes CASSLGGQGATGNTIYF.

The chain carries TRBV5-4 and TRBJ2-2; TRBD1 aligns across 9 bases. The ends lost 3 bases at V and 0 bases at J; junction bases unmatched: 3. Germline V gene lookup returns CDR1 SGHNT and CDR2 YYREEE (reference sequence). The CDR3 runs 16 residues. CDR3 DNA sequence: TGTGCCAGCAGCTCCGACAGGGGGTCGAACACCGGGGAGCTGTTTTTT. Encoded protein: CASSSDRGSNTGELFF.

This clone was recorded once. V gene TRBV2 combines with J gene TRBJ1-1; D remains ambiguous. Germline assignment: CDR1 SNHLY and CDR2 FYNNEI. Trimming left V 5 bases short and J 8 bases short, with 15 bases between. This CDR3 spans 13 amino acids. CDR3 nucleotide sequence: TGTGCCAGCAGTTGGCAGGCTGCTTTCGAAGCTTTCTTT. It codes for CASSWQAAFEAFF.

V is TRBV2 and J is TRBJ2-3; D gene unclear. Trimming removed 8 bases from V and 0 bases from J, with 12 bases in between. This CDR3 is 14 amino acids long. Germline values: CDR1 SNHLY, CDR2 FYNNEI. The CDR3 region has the DNA TGTGCCAGCCACTTAAGAAGAAGCACAGATACGCAGTATTTT. It specifies CASHLRRSTDTQYF.

This clone was detected once. J is TRBJ1-1 and V is TRBV5-1; D may be TRBD1 (6 bases). The CDR3 length is 16 residues. CDR1 is SGHRS, CDR2 YFSETQ, per germline. Trimming left V 0 bases short and J 0 bases short, with 12 bases between. CDR3 DNA sequence: TGCGCCAGCAGCTTGGGGGGGCCACGTATGAACACTGAAGCTTTCTTT. It codes for CASSLGGPRMNTEAFF.

The V gene is TRBV3-1 (or the pseudogene TRBV3-2), the J gene TRBJ2-5; TRBD1 might be the D (6 bases). The CDR3 totals 13 residues. Per germline, CDR1 LGHDT and CDR2 YNNKEL (reference sequence). Trimming cost V 4 bases and J 5 bases, with 11 bases left between them. CDR3 protein: CASSRGGQETQYF. Written as DNA, the CDR3 is TGTGCCAGCAGCCGTGGGGGCCAGGAGACCCAGTACTTC.

This chain links TRBV4-1 with TRBJ2-3, with 7 nucleotides matching TRBD1. CDR3 length equals 14 residues. Germline-derived CDR1 and CDR2 are MGHRA and YSYEKL. The J segment lost 9 bases and the V segment lost 3 bases, leaving 9 bases of the junction unmatched. In DNA form, the CDR3 reads TGCGCCAGCAGCCAGGATAGGACAGGATCAACGCAGTATTTT. Translating it yields CASSQDRTGSTQYF.

V and J are TRBV10-3 and TRBJ2-5, with D possibly TRBD1 on 5 matching bases. The germline CDR1 and CDR2 sequences are ENHRY and SYGVKD. V was cut by 5 bases and J by 5 bases, with 12 bases left in between. This CDR3 spans 13 amino acids. CDR3 bases: TGTGCCATCAGTCGGGCAGGGTTTGAGACCCAGTACTTC. It codes for CAISRAGFETQYF.

This clone was seen once. This sequence joins TRBV25-1 and TRBJ2-1; 9 positions match TRBD2. The germline CDR1 and CDR2 sequences are MGHDK and SYGVNS. After removal of 6 bases from V and 4 bases from J, the junction contained 4 bases not matched to a gene. The length of the CDR3 is 14 residues. CDR3 amino acids: CASSGTSRYNEQFF. CDR3 coding DNA: TGTGCCAGCAGCGGGACTAGCCGATACAATGAGCAGTTCTTC.

This chain joins TRBV6-5 and TRBJ1-1; 7 bases are shared with TRBD1. V dropped 5 bases and J dropped 3; count of bases not matched to a gene: 6. The CDR3 spans 14 residues. CDR1 and CDR2 from the germline V gene are MNHEY and SVGAGI. In DNA form, the CDR3 reads TGTGCCAGCAGTAGGAGGGGGCTAGACACTGAAGCTTTCTTT. This encodes CASSRRGLDTEAFF.

The chain carries TRBV6-4 and TRBJ2-3; 9 nucleotides agree with TRBD2. The trim removed 2 bases at V and 0 bases at J, leaving 9 bases unmatched. Per germline, CDR1 MRHNA and CDR2 SNTAGT. The CDR3 extends over 18 amino acids. CDR3 nucleotide sequence: TGTGCCAGCAGTGACCAACTAGCGGGCCTTTCTAGCACAGATACGCAGTATTTT. This translates into CASSDQLAGLSSTDTQYF.

The V call is TRBV10-3, the J call TRBJ2-5; 8 nucleotides line up with TRBD1. The junction had 7 bases not matched to a gene; V was cut back by 0 bases and J by 1 base. This CDR3 region has 17 residues. Germline loops: CDR1 ENHRY, CDR2 SYGVKD. CDR3 amino acids: CAISESRTTGGQETQYF. CDR3 bases: TGTGCCATCAGTGAGTCGAGGACAACAGGGGGCCAAGAGACCCAGTACTTC.

Only one count was recorded for this clone. The chain employs TRBV6-6 and TRBJ1-5, with D perhaps matching TRBD1 (6 bases). V lost 6 bases and J 0 bases, leaving 15 bases between the germline ends. Germline CDR1 is MNHNY and CDR2 is SVGAGI (reference sequence). The CDR3 contains 16 residues. DNA for the CDR3: TGTGCCAGCAGGGACCGGGACACCCTTAGCAATCAGCCCCAGCATTTT. Translating it yields CASRDRDTLSNQPQHF.